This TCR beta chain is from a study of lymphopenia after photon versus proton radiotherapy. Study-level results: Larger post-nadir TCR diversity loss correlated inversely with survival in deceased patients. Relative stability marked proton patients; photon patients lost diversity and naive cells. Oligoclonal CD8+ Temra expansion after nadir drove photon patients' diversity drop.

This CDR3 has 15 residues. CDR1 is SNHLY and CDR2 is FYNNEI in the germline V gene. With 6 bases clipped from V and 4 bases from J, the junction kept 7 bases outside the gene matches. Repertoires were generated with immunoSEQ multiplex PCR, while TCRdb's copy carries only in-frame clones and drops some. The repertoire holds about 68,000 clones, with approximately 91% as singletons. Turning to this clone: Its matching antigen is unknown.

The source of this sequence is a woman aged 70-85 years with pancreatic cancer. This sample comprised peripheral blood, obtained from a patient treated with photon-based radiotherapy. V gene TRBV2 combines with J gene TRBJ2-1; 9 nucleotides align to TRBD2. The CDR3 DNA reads TGTGCCAGCAGAACAACAGCGGGAGGATACAATGAGCAGTTCTTC. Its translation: CASRTTAGGYNEQFF.